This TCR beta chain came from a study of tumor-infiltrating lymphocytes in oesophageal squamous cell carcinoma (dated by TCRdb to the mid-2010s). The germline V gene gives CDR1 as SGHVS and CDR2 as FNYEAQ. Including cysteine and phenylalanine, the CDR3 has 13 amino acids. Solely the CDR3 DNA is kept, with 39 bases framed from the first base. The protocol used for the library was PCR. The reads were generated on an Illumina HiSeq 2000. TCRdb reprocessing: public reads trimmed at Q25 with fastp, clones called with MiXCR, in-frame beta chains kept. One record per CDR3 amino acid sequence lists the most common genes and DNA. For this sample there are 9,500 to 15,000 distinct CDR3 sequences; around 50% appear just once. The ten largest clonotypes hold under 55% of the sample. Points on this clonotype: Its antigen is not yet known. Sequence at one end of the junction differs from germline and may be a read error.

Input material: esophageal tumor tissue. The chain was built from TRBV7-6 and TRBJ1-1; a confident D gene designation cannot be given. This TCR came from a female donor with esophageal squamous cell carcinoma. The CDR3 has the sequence CASSFQSYTEAIF. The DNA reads TGTGCCAGCAGCTTCCAAAGCTACACTGAAGCTATCTTT. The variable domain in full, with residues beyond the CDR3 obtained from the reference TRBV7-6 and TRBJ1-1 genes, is GAGVSQSPRYKVTKRGQDVALRCDPISGHVSLYWYRQALGQGPEFLTYFNYEAQQDKSGLPNDRFSAERPEGSISTLTIQRTEQRDSAMYRCASSFQSYTEAIFGQGTRLTVV.